This TCR beta chain emerged from a study of T-cell memory formation after mild COVID-19. Findings and caveats of the study: CD4+ bias marked clones expanding day 15 to 37, unlike balanced contracting clones.

This CDR3 contains 14 residues. V lost 4 bases and J 8 bases, leaving 18 bases between the germline ends. CDR1 and CDR2 (germline): SGDLS, YYNGEE. TCRdb processed the 5' RACE reads anew with MiXCR; each CDR3 protein has one entry. The sample shows around 200,000 distinct CDR3 sequences, less than 20% of them seen only once. This clonotype was seen a few times. Its antigen is currently unknown. The receptor comes from a man aged 18 to 35 who had mild COVID-19 (a few samples of this study predate the infection). Cell type and time point are not known. The sequencing input was PBMCs or a T cell subset sorted from them (not recorded which). This rearrangement joins TRBV9 to TRBJ1-2; D not certain. CDR3 sequence: CASSPHPTSGGYTF. CDR3 nucleotide sequence: TGTGCCAGCAGCCCCCACCCGACTTCTGGCGGCTACACCTTC.